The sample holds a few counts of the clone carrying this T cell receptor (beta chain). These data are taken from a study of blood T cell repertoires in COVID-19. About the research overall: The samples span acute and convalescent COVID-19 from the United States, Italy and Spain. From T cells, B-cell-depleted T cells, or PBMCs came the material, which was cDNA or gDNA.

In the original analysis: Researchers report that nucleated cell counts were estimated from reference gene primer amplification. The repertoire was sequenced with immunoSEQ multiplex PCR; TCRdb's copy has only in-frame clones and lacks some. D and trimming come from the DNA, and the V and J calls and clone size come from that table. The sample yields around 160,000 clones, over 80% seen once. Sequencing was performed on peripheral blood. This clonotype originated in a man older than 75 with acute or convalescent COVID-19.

The CDR3 is CASSYSEVREEQYF. The DNA of the CDR3 is TGTGCCAGCAGTTATAGTGAGGTGCGGGAGGAGCAGTACTTC. V and J are TRBV6-5 and TRBJ2-7, with 7 nucleotides matching TRBD2. With V trimmed by 3 bases and J by 7 bases, 9 bases remained unmatched. The CDR3 totals 14 residues. Germline lookup yields CDR1 MNHEY and CDR2 SVGAGI.